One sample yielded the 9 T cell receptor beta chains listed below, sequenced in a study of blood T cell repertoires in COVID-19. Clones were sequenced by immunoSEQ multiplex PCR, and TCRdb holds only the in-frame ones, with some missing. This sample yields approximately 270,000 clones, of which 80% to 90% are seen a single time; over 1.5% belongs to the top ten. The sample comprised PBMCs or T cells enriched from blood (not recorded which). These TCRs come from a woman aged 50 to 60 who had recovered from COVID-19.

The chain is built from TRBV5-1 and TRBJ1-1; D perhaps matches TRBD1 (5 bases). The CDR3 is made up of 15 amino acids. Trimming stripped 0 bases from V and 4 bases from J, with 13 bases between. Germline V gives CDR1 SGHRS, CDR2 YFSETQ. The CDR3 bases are TGCGCCAGCAGCTTGGAGTTGCGGGGCGGCACTGAAGCTTTCTTT. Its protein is CASSLELRGGTEAFF. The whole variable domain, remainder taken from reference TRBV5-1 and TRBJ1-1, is KAGVTQTPRYLIKTRGQQVTLSCSPISGHRSVSWYQQTPGQGLQFLFEYFSETQRNKGNFPGRFSGRQFSNSRSEMNVSTLELGDSALYLCASSLELRGGTEAFFGQGTRLTVV.

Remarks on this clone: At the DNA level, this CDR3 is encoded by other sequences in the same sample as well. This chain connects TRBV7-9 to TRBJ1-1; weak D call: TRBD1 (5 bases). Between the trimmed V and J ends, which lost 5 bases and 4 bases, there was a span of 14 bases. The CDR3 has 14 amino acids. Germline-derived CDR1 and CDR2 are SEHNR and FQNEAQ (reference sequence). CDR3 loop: CASSLGGGPTEAFF. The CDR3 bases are TGTGCCAGCAGCCTGGGGGGAGGGCCCACTGAAGCTTTCTTT.

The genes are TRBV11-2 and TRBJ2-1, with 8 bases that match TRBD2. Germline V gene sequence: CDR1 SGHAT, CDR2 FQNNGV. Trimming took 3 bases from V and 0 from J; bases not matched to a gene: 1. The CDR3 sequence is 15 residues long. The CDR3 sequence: CASSFSGVSYNEQFF. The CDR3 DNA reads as TGTGCCAGCAGCTTTAGCGGGGTCTCCTACAATGAGCAGTTCTTC.

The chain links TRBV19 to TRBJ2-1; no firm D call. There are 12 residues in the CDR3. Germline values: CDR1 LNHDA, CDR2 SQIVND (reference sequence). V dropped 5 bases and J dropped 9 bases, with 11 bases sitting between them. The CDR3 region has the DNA TGTGCCAGTAGTCATTTCCCCGGTGAGCAGTTCTTC. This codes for CASSHFPGEQFF.

Written as DNA, the CDR3 is TGTGCCACCAGCCCGGAGAGAGATGCTTTTTTAGCAGTATCTAGCACAGATACGCAGTATTTT. Protein sequence: CATSPERDAFLAVSSTDTQYF. The V and J genes are TRBV15 and TRBJ2-3; no firm D call. V shed 5 bases and J shed 0 bases, with 30 bases lying between them. The V gene's germline CDR1 is LNHNV and CDR2 YYDKDF (reference sequence). The CDR3 length is 21 residues.

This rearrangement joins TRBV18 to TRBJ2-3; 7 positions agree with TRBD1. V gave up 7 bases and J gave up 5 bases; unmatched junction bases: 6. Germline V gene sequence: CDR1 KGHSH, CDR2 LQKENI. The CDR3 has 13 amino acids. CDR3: CASFDRAGDTQYF. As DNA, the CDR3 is TGTGCCAGCTTCGACAGGGCTGGAGATACGCAGTATTTT.

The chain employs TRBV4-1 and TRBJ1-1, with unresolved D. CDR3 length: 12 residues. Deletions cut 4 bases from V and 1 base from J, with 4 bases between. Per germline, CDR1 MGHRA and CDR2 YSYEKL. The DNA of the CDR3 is TGCGCCAGCAGCCCGTCGAACACTGAAGCTTTCTTT. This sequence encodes CASSPSNTEAFF.

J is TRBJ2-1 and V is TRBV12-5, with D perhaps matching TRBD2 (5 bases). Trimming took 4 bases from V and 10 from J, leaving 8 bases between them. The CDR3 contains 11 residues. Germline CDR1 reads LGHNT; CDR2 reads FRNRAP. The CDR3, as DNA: TGTGCTAGTGGTTCGAGGAGGGAGCAGTTCTTC. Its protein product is CASGSRREQFF.

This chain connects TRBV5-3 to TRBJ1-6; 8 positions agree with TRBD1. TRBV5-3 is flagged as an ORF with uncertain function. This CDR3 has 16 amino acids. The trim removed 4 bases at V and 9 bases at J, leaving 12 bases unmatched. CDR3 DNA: TGTGCCAGAAGCAGAAGTACAGGGGGTCTCCTTTCACCCCTCCACTTT. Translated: CARSRSTGGLLSPLHF.